This T cell receptor (beta chain) was profiled in a study of spatial heterogeneity in lung cancer (dated by TCRdb to about 2019). About the study as a whole: The donors were more than 65 patients from the lung TRACERx cohort who had early-stage, untreated non-small cell lung cancer. Follow-up PBMC samples were sequenced whenever available, with a median time to follow-up of about 2 years after resection. Beta-chain transcripts were consistently detected in greater numbers than alpha-chain transcripts, which likely reflected higher beta-chain transcript abundance. In the raw uncorrected reads, each unique combination of TCR and UMI appeared on average more than ten times. The study quantitatively compared TCR alpha and beta repertoires across multiple tumor regions, matched nontumor lung and blood in non-small cell lung cancer. Nonsynonymous mutation counts, determined by whole-exome sequencing of tumor tissue, were related to TCR repertoire features. At surgery, both alpha and beta chains were TCR-sequenced in roughly 230 tumor regions, 63 to 80 matched nontumor lung samples and 50 to 60 PBMC samples. On the study overall, not on this receptor specifically: Only approximately 13 patients were included in the comparisons of baseline and follow-up blood repertoires. Ubiquitous expanded tumor TCRs were found in blood more often at tumor resection than at routine follow-up. Confirming at a functional level the hypothesis that regional TCRs recognize regional mutations was considered to require additional single-cell paired TCR alpha and beta sequencing.

This clonotype was seen a few times. Its antigen remains unidentified. No much larger clone is present one base from it, and per-base qualities are unavailable. The protocol used for the library was 5' RACE. TCRdb shows the sequencer as NextSeq 500. The TCR library protocol attached a unique molecular identifier to each TCR cDNA molecule to allow correction of PCR and sequencing errors. In the source study's methods: Decombinator tools were used for TCR identification, UMI-based error correction and CDR3 extraction. Expanded TCRs were defined as those above a frequency of 2 per 1,000, corresponding to the top 1% of the tumor frequency distribution. Each repertoire was subsampled 100 times to 5,000 TCRs, after which Renyi diversity was computed with the R vegan package. CDR3 similarity networks were constructed using string-kernel similarity of amino acid triplets, with links drawn between CDR3s whose pairwise similarity was above 0.82. TCRdb reanalyzed the raw reads on its own, using fastp at Q25 for trimming and MiXCR for clone calling, and kept in-frame beta chains. Each record represents a unique CDR3 protein, reported with the most common genes and DNA among its rows. TCRdb, not the original authors, processed these V and J calls. Across this sample there are some 120,000 distinct CDR3 sequences, with 9% to 15% seen only once. The ten largest account for roughly 17% of the sample.

Reading the label with the study, this specimen's time point is: blood at routine non-recurrence follow-up after resection. For TCR sequencing, whole RNA was extracted from tumor and nontumor lung tissue, or from cryopreserved PBMC samples, and no cell sorting was done. Patients were selected for TCR sequencing only if sufficient RNA was available from at least two tumor regions. The origin of this receptor is a male donor with early-stage non-small cell lung cancer. Sequencing used PBMCs, obtained at follow-up.

For the CDR3, the sequence is CASSAGTGDTF. The nucleotide sequence reads TGTGCCAGCAGTGCGGGGACAGGAGACACCTTC. The chain is encoded by TRBV25-1 joined to TRBJ1-2, and 8 junction bases match TRBD1. The CDR3, from cysteine to phenylalanine, totals 11 residues. Here the CDR3 DNA is all that survives: 33 bases in frame from base 1. For CDR1 and CDR2, the germline V gene lists MGHDK and SYGVNS. Ends trimmed: V by 4 bases, J by 12 bases; bases unmatched to a gene: 4.